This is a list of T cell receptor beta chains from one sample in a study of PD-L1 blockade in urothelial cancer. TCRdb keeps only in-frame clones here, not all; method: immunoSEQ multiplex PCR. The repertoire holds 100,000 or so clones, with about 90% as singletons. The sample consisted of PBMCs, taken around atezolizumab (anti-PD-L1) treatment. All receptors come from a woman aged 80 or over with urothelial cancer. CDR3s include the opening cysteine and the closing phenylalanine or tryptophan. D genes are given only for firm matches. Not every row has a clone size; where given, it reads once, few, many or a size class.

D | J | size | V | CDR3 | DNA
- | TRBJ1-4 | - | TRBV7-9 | CASSQQTGLNEKLFF | TGTGCCAGCAGCCAGCAGACAGGTTTAAATGAAAAACTGTTTTTT
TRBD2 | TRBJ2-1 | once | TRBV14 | CASSQGLAGAVEQFF | TGTGCCAGCAGCCAAGGACTAGCGGGAGCGGTTGAGCAGTTCTTC
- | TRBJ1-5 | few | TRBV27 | CASSLSGNQPQHF | TGTGCCAGCAGTTTGAGCGGCAATCAGCCCCAGCATTTT
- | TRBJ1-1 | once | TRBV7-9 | CASSLLSSWRGGTEAFF | TGTGCCAGCAGCTTACTATCGTCCTGGCGGGGAGGCACTGAAGCTTTCTTT
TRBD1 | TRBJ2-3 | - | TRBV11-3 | CASSHRGTGADTQYF | TGTGCCAGCAGCCACAGGGGGACAGGGGCCGATACGCAGTATTTT
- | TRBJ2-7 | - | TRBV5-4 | CASSLGGGAEQYF | TGTGCCAGCAGCTTGGGGGGCGGTGCCGAGCAGTACTTC
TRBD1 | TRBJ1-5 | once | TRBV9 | CASSVGRDRGQPQHF | TGTGCCAGCAGCGTAGGACGGGACAGGGGTCAGCCCCAGCATTTT
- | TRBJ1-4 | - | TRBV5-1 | CASSFGPSVTNEKLFF | TGCGCCAGCAGCTTTGGGCCCTCGGTGACTAATGAAAAACTGTTTTTT
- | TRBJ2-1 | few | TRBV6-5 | CASSNNYHQQFF | TGTGCCAGCAGCAACAACTACCATCAGCAGTTCTTC
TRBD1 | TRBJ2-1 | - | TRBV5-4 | CASSPPQGTGGNEQFF | TGTGCCAGCAGCCCTCCACAGGGGACAGGAGGCAATGAGCAGTTCTTC
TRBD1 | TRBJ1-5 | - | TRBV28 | CASSWTGGRTNQPQHF | TGTGCCAGCAGTTGGACAGGGGGAAGGACCAATCAGCCCCAGCATTTT
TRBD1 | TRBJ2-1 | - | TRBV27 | CASSQDRARYNEQFF | TGTGCCAGCAGCCAAGACAGGGCCCGCTACAATGAGCAGTTCTTC
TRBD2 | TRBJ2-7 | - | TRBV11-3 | CASSLGLLAGGGEQYF | TGTGCCAGCAGCTTAGGATTACTAGCGGGAGGTGGCGAGCAGTACTTC
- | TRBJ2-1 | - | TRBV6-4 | CASSDGGGGQFF | TGTGCCAGCAGTGACGGGGGAGGGGGGCAGTTCTTC
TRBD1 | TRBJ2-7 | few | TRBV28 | CASSPTLQGVREQYF | TGTGCCAGCAGCCCTACTTTACAGGGGGTGCGGGAGCAGTACTTC
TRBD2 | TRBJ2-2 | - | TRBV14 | CASSQDRPSGRNTGELFF | TGTGCCAGCAGCCAAGATCGACCGAGCGGGAGGAACACCGGGGAGCTGTTTTTT
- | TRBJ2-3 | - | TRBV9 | CASSVGWGRAADTQYF | TGTGCCAGCAGCGTGGGGTGGGGCCGGGCGGCAGATACGCAGTATTTT
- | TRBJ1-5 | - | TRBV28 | CATWKRARDQPQHF | TGTGCCACCTGGAAGAGGGCTCGCGATCAGCCCCAGCATTTT
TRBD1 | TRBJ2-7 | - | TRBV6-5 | CASSRQGIPYEQYF | TGTGCCAGCAGCAGACAGGGCATCCCCTACGAGCAGTACTTC
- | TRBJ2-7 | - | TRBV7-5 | CVRSHNERAPRSIGQYF | TGTGTCAGAAGCCACAATGAGAGGGCCCCCCGGTCAATAGGACAGTACTTC
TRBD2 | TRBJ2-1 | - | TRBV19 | CASSPSGRAFGEQFF | TGTGCCAGTAGCCCCAGCGGGAGGGCCTTCGGTGAGCAGTTCTTC
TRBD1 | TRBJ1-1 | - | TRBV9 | CASSEGADTEAFF | TGTGCCAGCAGCGAGGGGGCGGACACTGAAGCTTTCTTT
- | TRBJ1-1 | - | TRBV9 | CASSGGPGSAEAFF | TGTGCCAGCAGCGGCGGTCCCGGATCGGCTGAAGCTTTCTTT